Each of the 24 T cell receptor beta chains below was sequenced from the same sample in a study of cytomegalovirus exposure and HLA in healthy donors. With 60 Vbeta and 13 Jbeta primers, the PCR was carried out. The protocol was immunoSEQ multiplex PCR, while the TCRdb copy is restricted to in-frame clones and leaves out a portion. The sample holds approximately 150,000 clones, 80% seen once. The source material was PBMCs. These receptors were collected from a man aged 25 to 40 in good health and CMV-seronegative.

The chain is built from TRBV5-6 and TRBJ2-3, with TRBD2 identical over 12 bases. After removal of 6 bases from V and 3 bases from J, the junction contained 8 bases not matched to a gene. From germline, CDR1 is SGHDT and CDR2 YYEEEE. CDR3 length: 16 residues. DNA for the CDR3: TGTGCCAGCAACCCGGGACTAGCGGGCAGTACAGATACGCAGTATTTT. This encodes CASNPGLAGSTDTQYF.

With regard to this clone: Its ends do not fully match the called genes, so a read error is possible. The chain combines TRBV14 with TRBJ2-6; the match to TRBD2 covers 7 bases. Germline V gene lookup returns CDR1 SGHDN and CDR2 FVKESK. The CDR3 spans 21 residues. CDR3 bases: TGTGCCAGCAGCCAAGATTCTTACGGAAGGGAGGGATACTCTTGGGCCAACGTCCTGACTTTC. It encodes CASSQDSYGREGYSWANVLTF.

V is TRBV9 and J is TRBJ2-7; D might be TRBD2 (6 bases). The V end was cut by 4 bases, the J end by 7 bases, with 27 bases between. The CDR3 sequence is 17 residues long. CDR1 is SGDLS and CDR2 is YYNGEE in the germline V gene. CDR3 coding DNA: TGTGCCAGCAGCCAGTTAGGATTTGGGGGGTCTAAGGGGGAGCAGTACTTC. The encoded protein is CASSQLGFGGSKGEQYF. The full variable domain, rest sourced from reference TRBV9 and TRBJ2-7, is DSGVTQTPKHLITATGQRVTLRCSPRSGDLSVYWYQQSLDQGLQFLIQYYNGEERAKGNILERFSAQQFPDLHSELNLSSLELGDSALYFCASSQLGFGGSKGEQYFGPGTRLTVT.

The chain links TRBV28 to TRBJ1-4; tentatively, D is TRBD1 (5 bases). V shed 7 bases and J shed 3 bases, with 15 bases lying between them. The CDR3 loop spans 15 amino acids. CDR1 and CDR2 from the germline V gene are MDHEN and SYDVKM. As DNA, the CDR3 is TGTGCCAGCACCCGACCGGGGGGGGCTAATGAAAAACTGTTTTTT. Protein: CASTRPGGANEKLFF.

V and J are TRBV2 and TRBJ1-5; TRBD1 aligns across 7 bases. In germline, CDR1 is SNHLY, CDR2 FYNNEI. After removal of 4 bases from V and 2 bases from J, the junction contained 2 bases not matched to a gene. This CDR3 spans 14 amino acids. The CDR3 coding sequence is TGTGCCAGCAGTGCGGGGACAGGCAATCAGCCCCAGCATTTT. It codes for CASSAGTGNQPQHF. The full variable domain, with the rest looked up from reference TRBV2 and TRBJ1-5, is EPEVTQTPSHQVTQMGQEVILRCVPISNHLYFYWYRQILGQKVEFLVSFYNNEISEKSEIFDDQFSVERPDGSNFTLKIRSTKLEDSAMYFCASSAGTGNQPQHFGDGTRLSIL.

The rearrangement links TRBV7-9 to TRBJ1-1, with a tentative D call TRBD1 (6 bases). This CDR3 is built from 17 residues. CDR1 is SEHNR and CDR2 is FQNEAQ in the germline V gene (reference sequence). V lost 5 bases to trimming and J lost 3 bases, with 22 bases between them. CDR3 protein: CASSPHGGAPSHTEAFF. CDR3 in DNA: TGTGCCAGCAGCCCCCACGGGGGGGCCCCATCGCACACTGAAGCTTTCTTT.

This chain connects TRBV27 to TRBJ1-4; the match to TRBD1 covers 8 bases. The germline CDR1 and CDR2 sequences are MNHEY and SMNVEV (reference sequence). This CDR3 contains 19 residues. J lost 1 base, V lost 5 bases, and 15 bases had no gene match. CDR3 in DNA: TGTGCCAGCAGTCGTCGACAGGGGCTCTTAGTCGGAACTAATGAAAAACTGTTTTTT. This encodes CASSRRQGLLVGTNEKLFF.

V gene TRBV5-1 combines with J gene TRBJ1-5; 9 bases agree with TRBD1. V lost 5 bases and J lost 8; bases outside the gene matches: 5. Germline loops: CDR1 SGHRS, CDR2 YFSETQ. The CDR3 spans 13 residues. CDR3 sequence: CASRVTGGEPQHF. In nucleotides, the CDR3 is TGCGCCAGCAGGGTGACAGGGGGGGAGCCCCAGCATTTT.

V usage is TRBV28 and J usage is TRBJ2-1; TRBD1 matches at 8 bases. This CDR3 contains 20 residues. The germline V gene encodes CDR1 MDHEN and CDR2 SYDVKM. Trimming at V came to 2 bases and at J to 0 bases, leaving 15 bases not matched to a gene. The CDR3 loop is CASSLVRQGARINSYNEQFF. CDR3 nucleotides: TGTGCCAGCAGTTTAGTACGTCAGGGGGCCCGGATTAACTCCTACAATGAGCAGTTCTTC.

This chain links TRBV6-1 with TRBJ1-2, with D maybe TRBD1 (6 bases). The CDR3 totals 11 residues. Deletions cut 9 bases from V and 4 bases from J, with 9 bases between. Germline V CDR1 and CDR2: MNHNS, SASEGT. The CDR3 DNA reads TGTGCCAGTCAGGGGCTCTATGGCTACACCTTC. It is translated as CASQGLYGYTF.

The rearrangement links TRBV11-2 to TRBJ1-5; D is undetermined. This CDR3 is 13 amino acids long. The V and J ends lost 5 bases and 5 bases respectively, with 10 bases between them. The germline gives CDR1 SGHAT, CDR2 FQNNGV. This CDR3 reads CASSLGVYQPQHF. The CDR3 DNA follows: TGTGCCAGCAGCCTCGGTGTCTATCAGCCCCAGCATTTT.

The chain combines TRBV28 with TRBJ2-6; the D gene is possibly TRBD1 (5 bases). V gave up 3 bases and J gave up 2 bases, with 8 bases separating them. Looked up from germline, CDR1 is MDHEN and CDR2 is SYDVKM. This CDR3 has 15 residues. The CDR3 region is CASSLAGTGANVLTF. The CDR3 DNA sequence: TGTGCCAGCAGTTTGGCAGGGACTGGGGCCAACGTCCTGACTTTC.

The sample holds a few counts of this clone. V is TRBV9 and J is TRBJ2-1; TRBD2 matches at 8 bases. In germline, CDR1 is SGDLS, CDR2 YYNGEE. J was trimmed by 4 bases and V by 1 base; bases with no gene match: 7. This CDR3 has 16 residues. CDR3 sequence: CASSVQAGEGYNEQFF. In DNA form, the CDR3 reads TGTGCCAGCAGCGTACAAGCGGGAGAGGGGTACAATGAGCAGTTCTTC.

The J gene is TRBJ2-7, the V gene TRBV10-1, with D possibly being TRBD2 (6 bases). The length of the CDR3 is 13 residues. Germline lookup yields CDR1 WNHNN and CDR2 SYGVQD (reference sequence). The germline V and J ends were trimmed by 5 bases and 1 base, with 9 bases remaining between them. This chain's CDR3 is CASSTGGSYEQYF. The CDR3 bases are TGCGCCAGCAGTACCGGGGGTTCCTACGAGCAGTACTTC.

CDR3 region: CASRPDSNRNIQYF. The CDR3, as DNA: TGCGCCAGCAGACCCGACTCTAATCGAAACATTCAGTACTTC. This chain joins TRBV5-1 and TRBJ2-4; D unclear. Per germline, CDR1 SGHRS and CDR2 YFSETQ. V lost 5 bases and J lost 6, with 15 bases in between. The CDR3 totals 14 residues. Full variable domain (rest looked up from reference TRBV5-1 and TRBJ2-4): KAGVTQTPRYLIKTRGQQVTLSCSPISGHRSVSWYQQTPGQGLQFLFEYFSETQRNKGNFPGRFSGRQFSNSRSEMNVSTLELGDSALYLCASRPDSNRNIQYFGAGTRLSVL.

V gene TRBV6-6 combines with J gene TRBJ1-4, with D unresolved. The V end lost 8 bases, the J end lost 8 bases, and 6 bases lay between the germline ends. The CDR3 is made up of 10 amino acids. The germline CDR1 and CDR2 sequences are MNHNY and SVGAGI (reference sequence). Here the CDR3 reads CASLGEKLFF. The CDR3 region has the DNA TGTGCCAGCCTAGGAGAAAAACTGTTTTTT.

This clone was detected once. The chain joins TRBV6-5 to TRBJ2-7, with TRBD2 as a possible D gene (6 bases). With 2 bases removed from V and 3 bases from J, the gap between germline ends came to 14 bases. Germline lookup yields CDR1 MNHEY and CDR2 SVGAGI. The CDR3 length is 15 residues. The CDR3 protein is CASSYIPGELYEQYF. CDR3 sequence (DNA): TGTGCCAGCAGTTACATTCCGGGGGAGCTCTACGAGCAGTACTTC.

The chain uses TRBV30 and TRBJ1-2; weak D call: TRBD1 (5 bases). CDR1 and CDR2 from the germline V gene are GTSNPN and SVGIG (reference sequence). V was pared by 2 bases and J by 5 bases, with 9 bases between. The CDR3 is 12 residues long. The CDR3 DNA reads TGTGCCTGGAGTCCTCAGGGTTATGGCTACACCTTC. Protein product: CAWSPQGYGYTF. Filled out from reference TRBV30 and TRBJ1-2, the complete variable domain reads SQTIHQWPATLVQPVGSPLSLECTVEGTSNPNLYWYRQAAGRGLQLLFYSVGIGQISSEVPQNLSASRPQDRQFILSSKKLLLSDSGFYLCAWSPQGYGYTFGSGTRLTVV.

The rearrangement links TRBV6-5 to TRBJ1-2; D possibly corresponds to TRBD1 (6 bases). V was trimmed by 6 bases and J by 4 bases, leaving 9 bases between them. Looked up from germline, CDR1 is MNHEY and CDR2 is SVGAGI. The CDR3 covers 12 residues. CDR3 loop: CASSDRIYGYTF. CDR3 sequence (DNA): TGTGCCAGCAGCGACAGGATCTATGGCTACACCTTC.

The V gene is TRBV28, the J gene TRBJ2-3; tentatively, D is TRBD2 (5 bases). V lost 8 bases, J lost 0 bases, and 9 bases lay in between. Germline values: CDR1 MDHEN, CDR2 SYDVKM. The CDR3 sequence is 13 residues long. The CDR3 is CASSRTSTDTQYF. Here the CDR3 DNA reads TGTGCCAGCTCGCGGACTAGCACAGATACGCAGTATTTT.

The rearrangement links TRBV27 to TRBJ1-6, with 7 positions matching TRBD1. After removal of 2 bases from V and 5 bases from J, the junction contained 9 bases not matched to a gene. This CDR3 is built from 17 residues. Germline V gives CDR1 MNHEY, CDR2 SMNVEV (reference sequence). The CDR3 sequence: CASSLPQGSLDNSPLHF. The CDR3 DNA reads TGTGCCAGCAGTTTACCACAGGGGAGTTTGGATAATTCACCCCTCCACTTT.

For the CDR3, the DNA is TGTGCCAGCAGTAGAACAGGGGGAGTAGAGACCCAGTACTTC. Protein: CASSRTGGVETQYF. This chain connects TRBV27 to TRBJ2-5; 8 bases align to TRBD1. The trim removed 5 bases at V and 4 bases at J, leaving 6 bases unmatched. The CDR3 contains 14 residues. Germline values: CDR1 MNHEY, CDR2 SMNVEV (reference sequence).

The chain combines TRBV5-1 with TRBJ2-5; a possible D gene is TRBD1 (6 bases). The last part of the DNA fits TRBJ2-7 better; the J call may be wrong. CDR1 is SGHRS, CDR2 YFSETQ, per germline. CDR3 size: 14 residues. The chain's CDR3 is CASSLTGSTYEQYF. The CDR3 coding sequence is TGCGCCAGCAGCTTGACAGGGTCTACCTACGAGCAGTACTTC.

The CDR3 spells CASSQGIQPQHF. DNA for the CDR3: TGTGCCAGTAGTCAGGGGATTCAGCCCCAGCATTTT. The chain recombines TRBV19 with TRBJ1-5; D is possibly TRBD1 (6 bases). CDR1 and CDR2 (germline): LNHDA, SQIVND (reference sequence). The CDR3 length is 12 residues. Trimming took off 5 bases at V and 6 bases at J, with 8 bases between the two ends. Drawing the rest from reference TRBV19 and TRBJ1-5, the complete variable domain is DGGITQSPKYLFRKEGQNVTLSCEQNLNHDAMYWYRQDPGQGLRLIYYSQIVNDFQKGDIAEGYSVSREKKESFPLTVTSAQKNPTAFYLCASSQGIQPQHFGDGTRLSIL.